Each of the 19 T cell receptor beta chains below was sequenced from the same sample in a study of long-term antiretroviral therapy in people with HIV. Assay version v3.0 of immunoSEQ was used, and it was run at survey level. The protocol was immunoSEQ multiplex PCR, while the TCRdb copy is restricted to in-frame clones and leaves out a portion. Of about 17,000 clones in the sample, roughly 78% were seen once. The sample was unsorted PBMCs, taken at the start of antiretroviral therapy. Receptor source: a man younger than 40 with HIV.

This clone occurred a few times. This sample includes further DNA sequences coding for the same CDR3. This rearrangement joins TRBV6-6 to TRBJ1-5; D is unresolved. CDR1 and CDR2 (germline): MNHNY, SVGAGI (reference sequence). Trimming took off 6 bases at V and 4 bases at J, with 10 bases between the two ends. This CDR3 is built from 13 residues. The CDR3: CASSSASNQPQHF. In DNA, the CDR3 is TGTGCCAGCAGCTCGGCCTCAAATCAGCCCCAGCATTTT.

On this clone itself: Sequence at one end of the junction differs from germline and may be a read error. Distinct nucleotide sequences in the sample also encode this CDR3. The chain links TRBV10-2 to TRBJ2-7; D tentatively reads TRBD1 or TRBD2 (7 bases each). The CDR3 covers 16 residues. Germline-derived CDR1 and CDR2 are WSHSY and SAAADI. As DNA, the CDR3 is TGCGCCAGCAGTGAGTCTGGTGGGCAGGGGGACTACGAGCAGTATTTC. Its translation: CASSESGGQGDYEQYF.

The V gene is TRBV7-9, the J gene TRBJ1-2; D is uncertain. V was clipped by 7 bases and J by 4 bases, with 19 bases between them. From germline, CDR1 is SEHNR and CDR2 FQNEAQ (reference sequence). The CDR3 loop spans 15 amino acids. In DNA form, the CDR3 reads TGTGCCAGCATCCAAACCGAGAGGCTTCTCTATGGCTACACCTTC. The encoded protein is CASIQTERLLYGYTF. The whole variable domain, filled in from reference TRBV7-9 and TRBJ1-2, reads DTGVSQNPRHKITKRGQNVTFRCDPISEHNRLYWYRQTLGQGPEFLTYFQNEAQLEKSRLLSDRFSAERPKGSFSTLEIQRTEQGDSAMYLCASIQTERLLYGYTFGSGTRLTVV.

The chain combines TRBV7-2 with TRBJ2-2; D not certain. The CDR3 covers 12 residues. Germline V gene sequence: CDR1 SGHTA, CDR2 FQGNSA. The ends were cut back, 3 bases at V and 4 bases at J, with 3 bases in the middle. The DNA of the CDR3 is TGTGCCAGCAGCTTCCGCACCGGGGAGCTGTTTTTT. It translates to CASSFRTGELFF.

The chain is built from TRBV16 and TRBJ1-5; tentative D call: TRBD1 (5 bases). V lost 0 bases, J lost 7 bases, and 13 bases lay in between. CDR1 is KGHSY and CDR2 is FQNENV in the germline V gene. The CDR3 length is 15 residues. In nucleotides, the CDR3 is TGTGCCAGCAGCCAATCGATAGGGGCCCGGCAGCCCCAGCATTTT. It yields the protein CASSQSIGARQPQHF.

The chain is built from TRBV7-9 and TRBJ1-2; 8 nucleotides agree with TRBD1. CDR3 length: 14 amino acids. Germline CDR1 reads SEHNR; CDR2 reads FQNEAQ (reference sequence). The ends lost 5 bases at V and 6 bases at J; junction bases unmatched: 8. The CDR3 spells CASSPAGGPDGYTF. DNA of the CDR3: TGTGCCAGCAGCCCCGCAGGGGGCCCGGATGGCTACACCTTC.

This chain uses TRBV27 with TRBJ1-2; D is unclear. This CDR3 region has 13 residues. From germline, CDR1 is MNHEY and CDR2 SMNVEV (reference sequence). Trimming shortened V by 3 bases and J by 0 bases, and 5 bases separated the two germline ends. The CDR3 nucleotides read TGTGCCAGCAGTTTGTCGGCTAACTATGGCTACACCTTC. It is translated as CASSLSANYGYTF.

The V call is TRBV7-6, the J call TRBJ2-3; D unclear. Germline loops: CDR1 SGHVS, CDR2 FNYEAQ. The CDR3 consists of 14 residues. V dropped 0 bases and J dropped 4 bases, with 8 bases sitting between them. CDR3 in amino acids: CASSLAQLSDTQYF. The CDR3 DNA reads as TGTGCCAGCAGCTTAGCCCAGCTATCAGATACGCAGTATTTT.

The gene calls are TRBV7-3 and TRBJ1-3; D ambiguous. The CDR3 has 16 amino acids. Trimming cost V 5 bases and J 2 bases, with 16 bases left between them. Germline loops: CDR1 SGHTA, CDR2 FQGTGA. The CDR3 DNA reads TGTGCCAGCAGCCAGAGGGTTCTGTGGCCTGGAAACACCATATATTTT. Amino acids: CASSQRVLWPGNTIYF.

V gene TRBV28 combines with J gene TRBJ2-7, with 8 bases lining up with TRBD2. Losses at the gene ends were 7 bases for V and 4 bases for J; bases not matched to a gene: 18. Looked up from germline, CDR1 is MDHEN and CDR2 is SYDVKM. The CDR3 spans 17 residues. CDR3 sequence reads: CASTSSWGGGPEYEQYF. DNA for the CDR3: TGTGCCAGCACCTCCTCCTGGGGCGGGGGGCCCGAGTACGAGCAGTACTTC.

This chain links TRBV5-6 with TRBJ2-1, with TRBD2 matching 9 bases. The CDR3 is 15 amino acids. V shed 0 bases, J shed 7 bases, and the junction held 5 bases outside the gene matches. Looked up from germline, CDR1 is SGHDT and CDR2 is YYEEEE. The CDR3 DNA follows: TGTGCCAGCAGCTTGGATTTAGCGGGAGTGAATGAGCAGTTCTTC. Translated: CASSLDLAGVNEQFF.

The rearrangement links TRBV29-1 to TRBJ2-3; no clear D. Germline V gene lookup returns CDR1 SQVTM and CDR2 ANQGSEA. V gave up 7 bases and J gave up 4 bases, with 6 bases separating them. The CDR3 loop spans 10 amino acids. The CDR3 is CSGHSDTQYF. The DNA of the CDR3 is TGCAGCGGCCACTCAGATACGCAGTATTTT.

The CDR3 region is CASSDGGVGTEAFF. DNA for the CDR3: TGTGCCAGCAGTGACGGGGGGGTCGGGACTGAAGCTTTCTTT. The chain recombines TRBV6-4 with TRBJ1-1, with D perhaps TRBD1 (5 bases). This CDR3 has 14 residues. The V end was cut by 2 bases, the J end by 5 bases, with 12 bases between. Germline V gene sequence: CDR1 MRHNA, CDR2 SNTAGT.

The genes are TRBV10-3 and TRBJ2-5; the D gene is possibly TRBD1 (5 bases). The CDR3 runs 14 residues. Trimming removed 2 bases from V and 5 bases from J, with 12 bases in between. Germline values: CDR1 ENHRY, CDR2 SYGVKD. DNA of the CDR3: TGTGCCATCAGTGAGGGGATGGGGCTTGAGACCCAGTACTTC. It translates to CAISEGMGLETQYF.

The chain couples TRBV7-2 to TRBJ1-2, with 7 bases lining up with TRBD1. Germline-derived CDR1 and CDR2 are SGHTA and FQGNSA. With 1 base clipped from V and 5 bases from J, the junction kept 10 bases outside the gene matches. CDR3 length: 16 residues. The CDR3 sequence: CASSLGREGAIYGYTF. The CDR3, as DNA: TGTGCCAGCAGCTTAGGGCGGGAGGGGGCAATTTATGGCTACACCTTC.

The genes are TRBV18 and TRBJ1-3; D gene uncertain. CDR1 is KGHSH and CDR2 is LQKENI in the germline V gene. The CDR3 loop spans 16 amino acids. The V end lost 2 bases, the J end lost 2 bases, and 13 bases lay between the germline ends. The CDR3 region has the DNA TGTGCCAGCTCACCAAACAACATAAGGACTGGAAACACCATATATTTT. Translating gives CASSPNNIRTGNTIYF. Complete variable domain (other parts from reference TRBV18 and TRBJ1-3): NAGVMQNPRHLVRRRGQEARLRCSPMKGHSHVYWYRQLPEEGLKFMVYLQKENIIDESGMPKERFSAEFPKEGPSILRIQQVVRGDSAAYFCASSPNNIRTGNTIYFGEGSWLTVV.

V usage is TRBV18 and J usage is TRBJ1-1, with TRBD1 matching over 8 bases. V dropped 3 bases and J dropped 4; count of bases not matched to a gene: 13. The CDR3 is 17 amino acids. Germline lookup yields CDR1 KGHSH and CDR2 LQKENI. CDR3: CASSPETLQGGRTEAFF. The CDR3 bases are TGTGCCAGCTCACCTGAAACCTTACAGGGGGGGCGCACTGAAGCTTTCTTT.

This clone is a singleton in its sample. The V call is TRBV19, the J call TRBJ2-7; D is ambiguous. The germline gives CDR1 LNHDA, CDR2 SQIVND (reference sequence). Between the trimmed V and J ends, which lost 0 bases and 3 bases, there was a span of 6 bases. The CDR3 totals 13 residues. The CDR3 sequence is CASSIDEDYEQYF. DNA of the CDR3: TGTGCCAGTAGTATAGATGAGGACTACGAGCAGTACTTC. Filled out from reference TRBV19 and TRBJ2-7, the complete variable domain reads DGGITQSPKYLFRKEGQNVTLSCEQNLNHDAMYWYRQDPGQGLRLIYYSQIVNDFQKGDIAEGYSVSREKKESFPLTVTSAQKNPTAFYLCASSIDEDYEQYFGPGTRLTVT.

A note on this clone: Different DNA sequences within this sample yield the same CDR3. The V call is TRBV19, the J call TRBJ1-5, with D unclear. Germline V gives CDR1 LNHDA, CDR2 SQIVND (reference sequence). V was shortened by 1 base and J by 1 base, with 8 bases between the two germline ends. The CDR3 is 15 amino acids. This chain's CDR3 is CASSIGGRSNQPQHF. The CDR3 bases are TGTGCCAGTAGTATAGGAGGGCGGAGCAATCAGCCCCAGCATTTT. Full variable domain (remainder filled in from reference TRBV19 and TRBJ1-5): DGGITQSPKYLFRKEGQNVTLSCEQNLNHDAMYWYRQDPGQGLRLIYYSQIVNDFQKGDIAEGYSVSREKKESFPLTVTSAQKNPTAFYLCASSIGGRSNQPQHFGDGTRLSIL.